This passage covers 29 T cell receptor beta chains from one sample sequenced in a study of neurological immune-mediated disorders. One entry per CDR3 protein, called by TCRdb with MiXCR from the 5' RACE reads. The sample holds about 66,000 distinct CDR3 sequences, 4.5% to 6% seen once. The sequencing sample was made of PBMCs. These receptors came from a woman aged 70 to 79 with multiple sclerosis.

This rearrangement joins TRBV5-1 to TRBJ2-1; a weak D match, TRBD1 (5 bases). V dropped 3 bases and J dropped 7 bases, with 26 bases sitting between them. Germline V gives CDR1 SGHRS, CDR2 YFSETQ. CDR3 length: 18 residues. This CDR3 reads CASSSARVGYSRWNEQFF. In DNA, the CDR3 is TGCGCCAGCAGCTCCGCCAGGGTCGGCTACTCCAGATGGAATGAGCAGTTCTTC.

In this sample, this clonotype turned up many times. The chain links TRBV7-2 to TRBJ1-5; D possibly corresponds to TRBD1 (6 bases). Germline V lookup: CDR1 SGHTA, CDR2 FQGNSA. CDR3 length equals 14 residues. Trimming cost V 5 bases and J 2 bases, with 10 bases left between them. The CDR3 DNA sequence: TGTGCCAGCAGCGTCAGGGGCGGCAATCAGCCCCAGCATTTT. It codes for CASSVRGGNQPQHF.

The sample holds many counts of this clonotype. This chain uses TRBV5-6 with TRBJ1-5; D perhaps matches TRBD1 (6 bases). CDR3 length equals 16 residues. Trimming took 6 bases from V and 4 from J, leaving 20 bases between them. Germline lookup yields CDR1 SGHDT and CDR2 YYEEEE. CDR3 sequence (DNA): TGTGCCAGCACCTTCGGGGGGCGGGCAGGGAATCAGCCCCAGCATTTT. It specifies CASTFGGRAGNQPQHF.

This clonotype occurred many times. The chain has TRBV12-3 or TRBV12-4 and TRBJ2-1, with D uncertain. The CDR3 length is 13 residues. The germline V and J ends were trimmed by 2 bases and 5 bases, with 7 bases remaining between them. The CDR3 loop is CASSLNHNNEQFF. For the CDR3, the DNA is TGTGCCAGCAGTTTAAATCATAACAATGAGCAGTTCTTC.

Many counts were recorded for this clonotype. The chain employs TRBV29-1 and TRBJ2-7, with TRBD1 as a possible D gene (6 bases). Trimming removed 2 bases at V and 2 bases at J, with 19 bases between. CDR3 length equals 16 residues. CDR1 and CDR2 from the germline V gene are SQVTM and ANQGSEA. The CDR3 sequence: CSVEQGRHFPPYEQYF. CDR3 sequence (DNA): TGCAGCGTTGAACAGGGGCGTCACTTCCCCCCCTACGAGCAGTACTTC.

Ten or more counts support this clonotype. The chain employs TRBV5-6 and TRBJ1-2; D gene ambiguous. This CDR3 has 13 residues. Trimming took off 4 bases at V and 0 bases at J, with 7 bases between the two ends. CDR1 SGHDT and CDR2 YYEEEE come from the germline V gene. The CDR3 nucleotides are TGTGCCAGCAGCCCGCGGCCTAACTATGGCTACACCTTC. It translates to CASSPRPNYGYTF.

This clonotype was counted at least ten times. The rearrangement uses TRBV7-6 and TRBJ2-3; 8 nucleotides match TRBD2. This CDR3 has 15 residues. CDR1 and CDR2 (germline): SGHVS, FNYEAQ. V shed 0 bases and J 4 bases; nucleotides not matched to a gene: 3. The CDR3, as DNA: TGTGCCAGCAGCTTAGCTAGCGGGATCGCAGATACGCAGTATTTT. It yields the protein CASSLASGIADTQYF.

Many counts were recorded for this clonotype. The chain links TRBV7-2 to TRBJ2-1, with 11 nucleotides matching TRBD2. Germline assignment: CDR1 SGHTA and CDR2 FQGNSA. The CDR3 is made up of 15 amino acids. Trimming took 5 bases from V and 12 from J; bases not matched to a gene: 12. The CDR3 nucleotides read TGTGCCAGCAGCCCCCCGGGACTAGCGGCCCTTATGCAGTTCTTC. Its protein is CASSPPGLAALMQFF.

This clonotype was detected many times. The chain joins TRBV29-1 to TRBJ2-2, with D tentatively TRBD1 (6 bases). This CDR3 comprises 13 residues. Germline loops: CDR1 SQVTM, CDR2 ANQGSEA. V lost 6 bases, J lost 4 bases, and 12 bases lay in between. The chain's CDR3 is CSVDSQLTGELFF. The CDR3 DNA reads as TGCAGCGTGGACAGCCAGCTCACCGGGGAGCTGTTTTTT.

The gene calls are TRBV20-1 and TRBJ1-1; 7 bases agree with TRBD1. The ends lost 3 bases at V and 0 bases at J; junction bases unmatched: 10. Per the germline V gene, CDR1 is DFQATT and CDR2 is SNEGSKA (reference sequence). This CDR3 region has 16 residues. The CDR3 here is CSASEADRRMNTEAFF. The CDR3 DNA reads as TGCAGTGCTAGCGAAGCGGACAGGCGGATGAACACTGAAGCTTTCTTT.

The sample holds many counts of this clonotype. In DNA, the CDR3 is TGTGCCAGCAGCCGTGACAGGGGGCATACTGAAGCTTTCTTT. Residues: CASSRDRGHTEAFF. The chain joins TRBV5-4 to TRBJ1-1, with 10 bases aligning to TRBD1. Germline V gene data show CDR1 as SGHNT and CDR2 as YYREEE (reference sequence). There are 14 residues in the CDR3. With V trimmed by 4 bases and J by 5 bases, 5 bases remained unmatched.

This clonotype has a count of ten or more. This chain joins TRBV5-1 and TRBJ1-1, with D perhaps matching TRBD1 (6 bases). In germline, CDR1 is SGHRS, CDR2 YFSETQ. The CDR3 consists of 14 residues. Between the trimmed V and J ends, which lost 6 bases and 1 base, there was a span of 13 bases. The CDR3 loop is CASNPQGGNTEAFF. The CDR3 nucleotides read TGCGCCAGCAACCCACAGGGAGGGAACACTGAAGCTTTCTTT.

This clonotype has a count of ten or more. This rearrangement joins TRBV5-1 to TRBJ1-2; possibly TRBD1 for D (6 bases). CDR1 is SGHRS and CDR2 is YFSETQ in the germline V gene. The CDR3 has 16 amino acids. V was pared by 5 bases and J by 4 bases, with 21 bases between. CDR3 in amino acids: CASRGGGIARVYGYTF. The CDR3 DNA is TGCGCCAGCAGAGGAGGGGGGATTGCGAGAGTCTATGGCTACACCTTC.

The table lists this clonotype with many counts. The chain combines TRBV5-1 with TRBJ2-1; 14 bases are a match to TRBD2. Unmatched junction bases numbered 7, after V lost 0 bases and J lost 8 bases. The CDR3 loop spans 17 amino acids. Germline CDR1 and CDR2: SGHRS and YFSETQ. CDR3 sequence: CASSLAKTSGRAYEQFF. DNA of the CDR3: TGCGCCAGCAGCTTGGCCAAGACTAGCGGGAGGGCCTATGAGCAGTTCTTC.

At least ten counts were recorded for this clonotype. The gene calls are TRBV4-1 and TRBJ2-7, with TRBD2 matching over 9 bases. J was trimmed by 3 bases and V by 1 base; bases with no gene match: 16. This CDR3 has 19 residues. Germline-derived CDR1 and CDR2 are MGHRA and YSYEKL. CDR3 in DNA: TGCGCCAGCAGCCAAGCGCCGGGACTAGCTTCCCCAACGGACTACGAGCAGTACTTC. Translation: CASSQAPGLASPTDYEQYF.

This clonotype was seen at least ten times. The rearrangement links TRBV12-3 or TRBV12-4 to TRBJ2-3; D is ambiguous. Trimming removed 6 bases from V and 6 bases from J, with 7 bases in between. This CDR3 has 11 amino acids. CDR3 in amino acids: CASSFGDTQYF. The CDR3 nucleotides are TGTGCCAGCAGCTTTGGTGATACGCAGTATTTT.

This clonotype appeared many times. This chain joins TRBV25-1 and TRBJ2-1; 7 bases line up with TRBD2. Trimming at V came to 2 bases and at J to 4 bases, leaving 8 bases not matched to a gene. Germline values: CDR1 MGHDK, CDR2 SYGVNS. This CDR3 comprises 16 residues. CDR3 DNA sequence: TGTGCCAGCAGTGAACGGGCGGGAGTGGGTTACAATGAGCAGTTCTTC. The encoded protein is CASSERAGVGYNEQFF.

The chain has TRBV4-1 and TRBJ2-2; D is possibly TRBD1 (6 bases). The ends were cut back, 7 bases at V and 2 bases at J, with 14 bases in the middle. Germline lookup yields CDR1 MGHRA and CDR2 YSYEKL. CDR3 size: 15 residues. For the CDR3, the DNA is TGCGCCAGCACCCTCTCGGACAGTAACACCGGGGAGCTGTTTTTT. Amino acid sequence: CASTLSDSNTGELFF.

This clonotype was counted ten times or more. The chain links TRBV12-3 or TRBV12-4 to TRBJ2-5; D is possibly TRBD1 (6 bases). The CDR3 has 13 residues. V was shortened by 6 bases and J by 5 bases, with 13 bases between the two germline ends. CDR3 sequence reads: CASRPRGSETQYF. The CDR3 nucleotides read TGTGCCAGCAGGCCTAGGGGGTCGGAGACCCAGTACTTC.

Ten or more counts support this clonotype. The V gene is TRBV3-1, the J gene TRBJ2-2; tentative D call: TRBD1 (7 bases). Germline CDR1 and CDR2: LGHDT and YNNKEL (reference sequence). With 3 bases removed from V and 0 bases from J, the gap between germline ends came to 11 bases. The CDR3 loop spans 16 amino acids. CDR3 nucleotide sequence: TGTGCCAGCAGCCACGGGGGACAGACGAACACCGGGGAGCTGTTTTTT. Its protein product is CASSHGGQTNTGELFF.

This clonotype has a count of ten or more. This chain connects TRBV10-3 to TRBJ2-4, with D possibly being TRBD1 (6 bases). From germline, CDR1 is ENHRY and CDR2 SYGVKD. V lost 5 bases and J lost 0, with 17 bases in between. The CDR3 is 17 amino acids. This CDR3 is CAISSSDRPLAKNIQYF. CDR3 bases: TGTGCCATCAGTTCCTCCGACAGGCCACTAGCCAAAAACATTCAGTACTTC.

This clonotype occurred many times. The genes are TRBV6-2 or TRBV6-3 and TRBJ1-1; 8 positions agree with TRBD1. CDR3 length equals 14 residues. Germline loops: CDR1 MNHEY, CDR2 SVGEGT. V shed 6 bases and J 5 bases; nucleotides not matched to a gene: 8. In nucleotides, the CDR3 is TGTGCCAGCAGCCGCGGACAGGGTTGGACTGAAGCTTTCTTT. Its protein product is CASSRGQGWTEAFF.

This clonotype occurred many times. The chain combines TRBV2 with TRBJ1-4; tentatively, D is TRBD1 (6 bases). The germline V and J ends were trimmed by 11 bases and 5 bases, with 15 bases remaining between them. CDR1 is SNHLY, CDR2 FYNNEI, per germline. This CDR3 has 13 residues. CDR3 nucleotides: TGTGCCGGAAAAGGACAGATCAATGAAAAACTGTTTTTT. It yields the protein CAGKGQINEKLFF.

This clonotype was found many times. The rearrangement uses TRBV12-3 or TRBV12-4 and TRBJ1-2; 9 bases line up with TRBD1. V was pared by 6 bases and J by 6 bases, with 5 bases of the junction left unmatched. The CDR3 length is 13 residues. This CDR3 reads CASRSTGGDGYTF. The CDR3 bases are TGTGCCAGCAGAAGTACAGGGGGCGATGGCTACACCTTC.

This clonotype showed up many times. V and J are TRBV2 and TRBJ1-2, with D tentatively TRBD1 (5 bases). Trimming pared 7 bases from V and 0 bases from J, leaving 12 bases between. The germline V gene encodes CDR1 SNHLY and CDR2 FYNNEI. This CDR3 is 14 amino acids long. Here the CDR3 reads CASTDSRSNYGYTF. The CDR3 coding sequence is TGTGCCAGCACCGACAGTAGGTCTAACTATGGCTACACCTTC.

In this sample, this clonotype turned up many times. V gene TRBV5-1 combines with J gene TRBJ1-5; D might be TRBD1 (6 bases). The CDR3 is 15 residues long. Trimming removed 0 bases at V and 2 bases at J, with 9 bases between. The germline V gene has CDR1 SGHRS and CDR2 YFSETQ. CDR3 sequence: CASSLEGGGNQPQHF. Written as DNA, the CDR3 is TGCGCCAGCAGCTTGGAAGGGGGTGGCAATCAGCCCCAGCATTTT.

This clonotype was seen many times. This chain connects TRBV6-2 or TRBV6-3 to TRBJ1-1; D perhaps matches TRBD1 (6 bases). The germline V gene encodes CDR1 MNHEY and CDR2 SVGEGT. This CDR3 is 15 amino acids long. V lost 0 bases to trimming and J lost 1 base, with 9 bases between them. CDR3 region: CASSYSGRGNTEAFF. The CDR3 DNA reads TGTGCCAGCAGTTACTCGGGCAGGGGGAACACTGAAGCTTTCTTT.

This clonotype has at least ten counts. This chain links TRBV7-8 with TRBJ1-1; D might be TRBD1 (6 bases). V was trimmed by 1 base and J by 11 bases, leaving 17 bases between them. Germline CDR1 reads SGHVS; CDR2 reads FQNEAQ. This CDR3 is built from 14 residues. CDR3 sequence: CASSLDPTGPDAFF. Written as DNA, the CDR3 is TGTGCCAGCAGCTTAGATCCCACAGGGCCCGACGCTTTCTTT.

In this sample, this clonotype turned up many times. The gene calls are TRBV4-1 and TRBJ2-1, with 10 bases that match TRBD2. V dropped 7 bases and J dropped 7; count of bases not matched to a gene: 19. The CDR3 is 18 residues long. CDR1 and CDR2 from the germline V gene are MGHRA and YSYEKL. In DNA form, the CDR3 reads TGCGCCAGCACCTTTACGTTTTTAAGCGGGAGGGCCGGGAATGAGCAGTTCTTC. Translated: CASTFTFLSGRAGNEQFF.